These 19 T cell receptor beta chains were sequenced from one sample in a study of blood T cell repertoires in COVID-19. Only in-frame clones appear in the TCRdb table, and some are missing; sequencing was by immunoSEQ multiplex PCR. The data hold 110,000 or so clones, with roughly 84% observed a single time. Source material: peripheral blood. These receptors were obtained from a woman in her seventies who had recovered from COVID-19.

The genes are TRBV9 and TRBJ1-4; maybe TRBD1 (5 bases). Trimming shortened V by 4 bases and J by 4 bases, and 8 bases separated the two germline ends. This CDR3 has 13 residues. Germline values: CDR1 SGDLS, CDR2 YYNGEE. The chain's CDR3 is CASSLQGNEKLFF. The CDR3, as DNA: TGTGCCAGCAGCCTCCAGGGTAATGAAAAACTGTTTTTT. The complete variable domain, with remaining parts taken from reference TRBV9 and TRBJ1-4, reads DSGVTQTPKHLITATGQRVTLRCSPRSGDLSVYWYQQSLDQGLQFLIQYYNGEERAKGNILERFSAQQFPDLHSELNLSSLELGDSALYFCASSLQGNEKLFFGSGTQLSVL.

The rearrangement links TRBV9 to TRBJ1-5; tentatively, D is TRBD1 (6 bases). V lost 1 base and J lost 5, with 13 bases in between. The CDR3 loop spans 15 amino acids. Germline values: CDR1 SGDLS, CDR2 YYNGEE. Here the CDR3 DNA reads TGTGCCAGCAGCGTATCCGGACAGACCCATCAGCCCCAGCATTTT. It specifies CASSVSGQTHQPQHF.

V usage is TRBV28 and J usage is TRBJ1-2; D not certain. This CDR3 is 12 amino acids long. Per germline, CDR1 MDHEN and CDR2 SYDVKM. V lost 7 bases and J lost 8, with 14 bases in between. CDR3 protein: CASNRAPGGYTF. As DNA, the CDR3 is TGTGCCAGCAACCGGGCGCCGGGGGGCTACACCTTC.

This clone was recorded once. The chain links TRBV6-1 to TRBJ1-1; D not certain. Germline CDR1 is MNHNS and CDR2 is SASEGT. The V end lost 2 bases, the J end lost 6 bases, and 10 bases lay between the germline ends. The CDR3 consists of 13 residues. The CDR3, as DNA: TGTGCCAGCAGTGAACAAAGAGGCGCTGAAGCTTTCTTT. The encoded protein is CASSEQRGAEAFF.

The chain is built from TRBV3-1 (or the pseudogene TRBV3-2) and TRBJ2-1; 12 bases map to TRBD2. V gave up 4 bases and J gave up 4 bases; unmatched junction bases: 8. CDR1 LGHDT and CDR2 YNNKEL come from the germline V gene (reference sequence). The CDR3 totals 17 residues. This CDR3 reads CASSPPGLAGIYNEQFF. The CDR3 nucleotides are TGTGCCAGCAGCCCGCCCGGACTAGCGGGAATATACAATGAGCAGTTCTTC.

The rearrangement links TRBV28 to TRBJ1-5; D gene uncertain. CDR1 is MDHEN, CDR2 SYDVKM, per germline. The CDR3 totals 14 residues. V was clipped by 3 bases and J by 0 bases, with 6 bases between them. CDR3 region: CASSLQVSNQPQHF. The CDR3 DNA sequence: TGTGCCAGCAGTTTGCAGGTTAGCAATCAGCCCCAGCATTTT.

In nucleotides, the CDR3 is TGCGCCAGCAGCCCTCCCGGGACAGGCGGTGTGAGAAAACTGTTTTTT. Protein: CASSPPGTGGVRKLFF. The genes are TRBV5-1 and TRBJ1-4; 8 bases are a match to TRBD1. The CDR3 spans 16 residues. Trimming at V came to 4 bases and at J to 10 bases, leaving 15 bases not matched to a gene. Germline V CDR1 and CDR2: SGHRS, YFSETQ.

V and J are TRBV20-1 and TRBJ1-6; possible D gene TRBD1, 5 bases. With 3 bases removed from V and 12 bases from J, the gap between germline ends came to 12 bases. The CDR3 is made up of 12 amino acids. Germline V gives CDR1 DFQATT, CDR2 SNEGSKA (reference sequence). CDR3 sequence: CSASHPQGPLHF. In DNA, the CDR3 is TGCAGTGCTAGTCACCCCCAGGGACCCCTCCACTTT.

The rearrangement uses TRBV29-1 and TRBJ1-1; TRBD1 matches at 11 bases. The CDR3 runs to 13 residues. From germline, CDR1 is SQVTM and CDR2 ANQGSEA. V trimming: 7 bases; J trimming: 5 bases; junction bases outside the gene matches: 6. CDR3 in DNA: TGCAGCGCAACACGGGACAGGGGGACTGAAGCTTTCTTT. Translation: CSATRDRGTEAFF.

This clone appeared once. The V gene is TRBV28, the J gene TRBJ2-3; TRBD2 is a possible D gene (5 bases). Germline V gene lookup returns CDR1 MDHEN and CDR2 SYDVKM. Trimming left V 3 bases short and J 11 bases short, with 12 bases between. The CDR3 sequence is 12 residues long. The chain's CDR3 is CASSLPAGRQYF. CDR3 nucleotides: TGTGCCAGCAGTTTGCCGGCGGGTAGGCAGTATTTT.

The chain links TRBV5-6 to TRBJ1-2; D not certain. Germline values: CDR1 SGHDT, CDR2 YYEEEE. V lost 2 bases to trimming and J lost 3 bases, with 8 bases between them. This CDR3 has 13 residues. This CDR3 reads CASSLRRYYGYTF. In DNA form, the CDR3 reads TGTGCCAGCAGCTTAAGGAGATACTATGGCTACACCTTC.

V usage is TRBV3-1 (or the pseudogene TRBV3-2) and J usage is TRBJ1-5; D unclear. V was pared by 3 bases and J by 3 bases, with 6 bases between. Per the germline V gene, CDR1 is LGHDT and CDR2 is YNNKEL (reference sequence). CDR3 length: 13 amino acids. The CDR3 sequence is CASSQALNQPQHF. The CDR3 nucleotides are TGTGCCAGCAGCCAGGCTCTCAATCAGCCCCAGCATTTT.

The chain joins TRBV2 to TRBJ2-2, with D possibly matching TRBD2 (6 bases). Germline-derived CDR1 and CDR2 are SNHLY and FYNNEI. The CDR3 has 14 residues. V gave up 6 bases and J gave up 5 bases, with 13 bases separating them. The DNA of the CDR3 is TGTGCCAGCAGCGAATACCGGGAGACCGGGGAGCTGTTTTTT. Residues: CASSEYRETGELFF.

J is TRBJ2-1 and V is TRBV9; a weak D match, TRBD2 (6 bases). Germline-derived CDR1 and CDR2 are SGDLS and YYNGEE. Trimming shortened V by 4 bases and J by 2 bases, and 13 bases separated the two germline ends. This CDR3 has 15 amino acids. The CDR3 nucleotides read TGTGCCAGCAGCTTCACACCGGGGGCCTACAATGAGCAGTTCTTC. It yields the protein CASSFTPGAYNEQFF.

The rearrangement joins TRBV24-1 to TRBJ2-2, with D hard to call. The germline V gene encodes CDR1 KGHDR and CDR2 SFDVKD. Between the trimmed V and J ends, which lost 3 bases and 3 bases, there was a span of 7 bases. The CDR3 spans 14 residues. The CDR3 region is CATSDAGYTGELFF. For the CDR3, the DNA is TGTGCCACCAGTGATGCAGGATACACCGGGGAGCTGTTTTTT.

The chain carries TRBV5-8 and TRBJ1-5; TRBD1 aligns across 9 bases. CDR3 length: 14 residues. V trimming: 3 bases; J trimming: 8 bases; junction bases outside the gene matches: 6. Germline lookup yields CDR1 SGHTS and CDR2 YDEGEE. CDR3 sequence (DNA): TGTGCCAGCAGCTACAGGGGGCCAGGGGAGCCCCAGCATTTT. Its protein is CASSYRGPGEPQHF. The whole variable domain, filled in from reference TRBV5-8 and TRBJ1-5, reads EAGVTQSPTHLIKTRGQQATLRCSPISGHTSVYWYQQALGLGLQFLLWYDEGEERNRGNFPPRFSGRQFPNYSSELNVNALELEDSALYLCASSYRGPGEPQHFGDGTRLSIL.

A single count supports this clone. The chain links TRBV4-3 to TRBJ1-2, with D possibly matching TRBD1 (6 bases). Trimming removed 4 bases from V and 4 bases from J, with 16 bases in between. Germline V lookup: CDR1 LGHNA, CDR2 YSLEER. The CDR3 is made up of 15 amino acids. For the CDR3, the DNA is TGCGCCAGCAGCCCTTTGGTGGCAGGGGCCTATGGCTACACCTTC. Protein sequence: CASSPLVAGAYGYTF.

The chain uses TRBV7-2 and TRBJ2-7, with D unresolved. V lost 3 bases, J lost 2 bases, and 8 bases lay in between. Germline V lookup: CDR1 SGHTA, CDR2 FQGNSA. CDR3 length equals 13 residues. CDR3 sequence reads: CASSLWYTYEQYF. The CDR3 nucleotides are TGTGCCAGCAGCTTGTGGTACACCTACGAGCAGTACTTC.

The rearrangement uses TRBV5-1 and TRBJ2-2, with D perhaps matching TRBD2 (5 bases). V gave up 0 bases and J gave up 0 bases, with 9 bases separating them. Germline-derived CDR1 and CDR2 are SGHRS and YFSETQ. The CDR3 contains 16 residues. The CDR3 loop reads CASSLGRTTNTGELFF. The CDR3 bases are TGCGCCAGCAGCTTGGGGAGGACGACGAACACCGGGGAGCTGTTTTTT.